One and the same sample provided the 30 T cell receptor beta chains below, sequenced in a study of cytomegalovirus exposure and HLA in healthy donors. PCR primers comprised 60 Vbeta and 13 Jbeta primers. Sequencing used immunoSEQ multiplex PCR; TCRdb keeps in-frame clones, though not all of them. Among fewer than 200,000 clones listed, approximately 79% were seen once. Material for sequencing was PBMCs. Every receptor here comes from a woman aged 40 to 55 in good health and CMV-seronegative.

The chain uses TRBV9 and TRBJ2-3; D ambiguous. V lost 0 bases, J lost 2 bases, and 7 bases lay in between. The length of the CDR3 is 14 residues. In germline, CDR1 is SGDLS, CDR2 YYNGEE. The CDR3 loop reads CASSVEAPTDTQYF. The CDR3, as DNA: TGTGCCAGCAGCGTAGAAGCTCCCACAGATACGCAGTATTTT. The variable domain in full, with the rest retrieved from reference TRBV9 and TRBJ2-3, is DSGVTQTPKHLITATGQRVTLRCSPRSGDLSVYWYQQSLDQGLQFLIQYYNGEERAKGNILERFSAQQFPDLHSELNLSSLELGDSALYFCASSVEAPTDTQYFGPGTRLTVL.

In DNA form, the CDR3 reads TGTGCCAGCAGCGGGGAGCCGGGAGGGAGACAAGAGACCCAGTACTTC. It encodes CASSGEPGGRQETQYF. The V call is TRBV5-4, the J call TRBJ2-5; 8 bases match TRBD2. The CDR3 contains 16 residues. Per germline, CDR1 SGHNT and CDR2 YYREEE (reference sequence). The V and J ends lost 4 bases and 2 bases, in that order; junction bases with no gene match: 10. Supplemented by reference TRBV5-4 and TRBJ2-5, the full variable domain reads ETGVTQSPTHLIKTRGQQVTLRCSSQSGHNTVSWYQQALGQGPQFIFQYYREEENGRGNFPPRFSGLQFPNYSSELNVNALELDDSALYLCASSGEPGGRQETQYFGPGTRLLVL.

The chain couples TRBV6-1 to TRBJ2-2; TRBD1 aligns across 8 bases. V was pared by 5 bases and J by 7 bases, with 3 bases of the junction left unmatched. In germline, CDR1 is MNHNS, CDR2 SASEGT. The CDR3 totals 13 residues. CDR3 amino acids: CASSSQGVGELFF. DNA for the CDR3: TGTGCCAGCAGTTCACAGGGGGTCGGGGAGCTGTTTTTT.

The V and J genes are TRBV6-6 and TRBJ2-1; TRBD1 matches at 8 bases. The CDR3 has 15 residues. The germline V gene encodes CDR1 MNHNY and CDR2 SVGAGI (reference sequence). The J segment lost 5 bases and the V segment lost 7 bases, leaving 10 bases of the junction unmatched. CDR3 DNA sequence: TGTGCCAGCACCGTAGGACAGGGAATCCACAATGAGCAGTTCTTC. Residues: CASTVGQGIHNEQFF.

The V gene is TRBV27, the J gene TRBJ2-1; 7 nucleotides agree with TRBD2. V lost 8 bases to trimming and J lost 7 bases; unmatched junction nucleotides: 8. The CDR3 loop spans 13 amino acids. Germline assignment: CDR1 MNHEY and CDR2 SMNVEV (reference sequence). The CDR3 nucleotides read TGTGCCAGCGGTCTGGCGGGGGTAAATGAGCAGTTCTTC. Translation gives CASGLAGVNEQFF.

The chain couples TRBV19 to TRBJ1-2; TRBD1 aligns across 7 bases. Germline CDR1 LNHDA, CDR2 SQIVND (reference sequence). There are 13 residues in the CDR3. V lost 6 bases to trimming and J lost 5 bases; unmatched junction nucleotides: 6. CDR3 loop: CASSSDRQYGYTF. The CDR3, as DNA: TGTGCCAGTAGCTCGGACAGGCAGTATGGCTACACCTTC. Full variable domain (rest looked up from reference TRBV19 and TRBJ1-2): DGGITQSPKYLFRKEGQNVTLSCEQNLNHDAMYWYRQDPGQGLRLIYYSQIVNDFQKGDIAEGYSVSREKKESFPLTVTSAQKNPTAFYLCASSSDRQYGYTFGSGTRLTVV.

J is TRBJ2-4 and V is TRBV14; a possible D gene is TRBD1 (6 bases). This CDR3 has 15 amino acids. The V gene's germline CDR1 is SGHDN and CDR2 FVKESK. Trimming cost V 1 base and J 6 bases, with 13 bases left between them. CDR3 protein: CASSQGLGAGNIQYF. The CDR3, as DNA: TGTGCCAGCAGCCAAGGGTTGGGGGCCGGAAACATTCAGTACTTC.

This chain joins TRBV28 and TRBJ1-2; TRBD1 agrees at 7 bases. The CDR3 has 15 residues. Germline loops: CDR1 MDHEN, CDR2 SYDVKM. The trim removed 8 bases at V and 6 bases at J, leaving 15 bases unmatched. As DNA, the CDR3 is TGTGCCAGCGATACAGACTTCGGGACAGTCAATGGCTACACCTTC. Amino acids: CASDTDFGTVNGYTF.

There are a few counts of this clone. The gene calls are TRBV7-9 and TRBJ2-2; 11 bases are shared with TRBD1. Looked up from germline, CDR1 is SEHNR and CDR2 is FQNEAQ (reference sequence). J gave up 3 bases and V 4 bases, and 7 bases lay outside the gene matches. This CDR3 is built from 17 residues. DNA of the CDR3: TGTGCCAGCAGCTCTCGGACAGGGGGCGCATACACCGGGGAGCTGTTTTTT. This encodes CASSSRTGGAYTGELFF.

The chain carries TRBV27 and TRBJ1-3; possible D gene TRBD1, 5 bases. Germline assignment: CDR1 MNHEY and CDR2 SMNVEV (reference sequence). The length of the CDR3 is 16 residues. V was trimmed by 6 bases and J by 4 bases, leaving 19 bases between them. The CDR3 spells CASSPSGGGRGNTIYF. The CDR3 DNA reads TGTGCCAGCAGCCCCTCTGGGGGAGGGCGAGGAAACACCATATATTTT.

The V gene is TRBV10-3, the J gene TRBJ1-1, with TRBD1 matching 8 bases. This CDR3 contains 14 residues. The germline V gene encodes CDR1 ENHRY and CDR2 SYGVKD. V was clipped by 7 bases and J by 6 bases; unmatched bases: 10. CDR3: CAIKGLDRAPEAFF. The CDR3 region has the DNA TGTGCCATCAAGGGTTTGGACAGGGCCCCTGAAGCTTTCTTT.

This clone was found a few times. The CDR3 is CASSPQGGNTGELFF. The CDR3 DNA is TGTGCCAGCAGCCCCCAGGGGGGGAACACCGGGGAGCTGTTTTTT. The V and J genes are TRBV2 and TRBJ2-2, with D perhaps TRBD1 (7 bases). Deletions cut 6 bases from V and 1 base from J, with 12 bases between. This CDR3 has 15 residues. CDR1 is SNHLY, CDR2 FYNNEI, per germline.

This clone has only one observation. The chain is built from TRBV27 and TRBJ2-7; D is unclear. The V and J ends lost 6 bases and 0 bases respectively, with 9 bases between them. CDR1 is MNHEY and CDR2 is SMNVEV in the germline V gene (reference sequence). The CDR3 loop spans 13 amino acids. The CDR3 DNA reads TGTGCCAGCAGCCCAACTTACTCCTACGAGCAGTACTTC. Translation: CASSPTYSYEQYF.

The chain couples TRBV5-1 to TRBJ2-7, with 8 positions matching TRBD2. The junction had 5 bases not matched to a gene; V was cut back by 0 bases and J by 6 bases. This CDR3 comprises 14 residues. Germline CDR1 is SGHRS and CDR2 is YFSETQ. This chain's CDR3 is CASSLVGLAVEQYF. The CDR3 bases are TGCGCCAGCAGCTTGGTAGGACTAGCAGTCGAGCAGTACTTC. Together with reference TRBV5-1 and TRBJ2-7, the CDR3 gives the full variable domain: KAGVTQTPRYLIKTRGQQVTLSCSPISGHRSVSWYQQTPGQGLQFLFEYFSETQRNKGNFPGRFSGRQFSNSRSEMNVSTLELGDSALYLCASSLVGLAVEQYFGPGTRLTVT.

This rearrangement joins TRBV25-1 to TRBJ2-7; D remains unclear. CDR1 and CDR2 from the germline V gene are MGHDK and SYGVNS. Trimming shortened V by 2 bases and J by 4 bases, and 6 bases separated the two germline ends. The CDR3 covers 12 residues. CDR3 DNA sequence: TGTGCCAGCAGTGAAGGAGCTTACGAGCAGTACTTC. Translated, it gives CASSEGAYEQYF.

This clone was seen only a few times. The CDR3 region has the DNA TGTGCCAGCAGCTTTCAGGGGGAGAACACTGAAGCTTTCTTT. Translating gives CASSFQGENTEAFF. The chain couples TRBV11-3 to TRBJ1-1, with 7 positions matching TRBD1. Looked up from germline, CDR1 is SGHNT and CDR2 is YENEEA. Trimming took 3 bases from V and 1 from J; bases not matched to a gene: 2. The CDR3 is 14 amino acids.

The genes are TRBV11-3 and TRBJ2-2; tentative D call: TRBD1 (6 bases). V lost 4 bases to trimming and J lost 1 base, with 7 bases between them. Germline values: CDR1 SGHNT, CDR2 YENEEA. The CDR3 has 14 amino acids. CDR3 sequence reads: CASSSGQNTGELFF. CDR3 bases: TGTGCCAGCAGCTCGGGACAGAACACCGGGGAGCTGTTTTTT.

This clone was seen once. The chain employs TRBV7-2 and TRBJ2-3, with 8 bases lining up with TRBD2. This CDR3 has 14 amino acids. The trim removed 6 bases at V and 6 bases at J, leaving 8 bases unmatched. Per the germline V gene, CDR1 is SGHTA and CDR2 is FQGNSA. The CDR3: CASRTAGAGDTQYF. In DNA form, the CDR3 reads TGTGCCAGCAGAACAGCGGGAGCGGGGGATACGCAGTATTTT.

The chain employs TRBV7-9 and TRBJ2-1; a possible D gene is TRBD2 (5 bases). Per germline, CDR1 SEHNR and CDR2 FQNEAQ (reference sequence). V dropped 6 bases and J dropped 0 bases, with 15 bases sitting between them. This CDR3 contains 16 residues. CDR3 nucleotides: TGTGCCAGCAGTTCACGAGCGGCAGCCTCCTACAATGAGCAGTTCTTC. Its translation is CASSSRAAASYNEQFF.

A few counts support this clone. The gene calls are TRBV9 and TRBJ2-3; TRBD2 might be the D (7 bases). CDR1 is SGDLS and CDR2 is YYNGEE in the germline V gene. This CDR3 is built from 18 residues. Trimming stripped 0 bases from V and 4 bases from J, with 21 bases between. The CDR3 region is CASSVGGGGRRASDTQYF. The CDR3, as DNA: TGTGCCAGCAGCGTAGGAGGGGGGGGCCGGAGGGCCTCAGATACGCAGTATTTT. Full variable domain (outside the CDR3, taken from reference TRBV9 and TRBJ2-3): DSGVTQTPKHLITATGQRVTLRCSPRSGDLSVYWYQQSLDQGLQFLIQYYNGEERAKGNILERFSAQQFPDLHSELNLSSLELGDSALYFCASSVGGGGRRASDTQYFGPGTRLTVL.

There are a few counts of this clone. V usage is TRBV10-1 and J usage is TRBJ2-7; no definite D call. Per the germline V gene, CDR1 is WNHNN and CDR2 is SYGVQD (reference sequence). V lost 1 base and J lost 6, with 13 bases in between. The CDR3 has 14 amino acids. CDR3 DNA: TGCGCCAGCAGTGAGTTTTTTTTCCAATGCGAGCAGTACTTC. Translated, it gives CASSEFFFQCEQYF.

The chain couples TRBV6-1 to TRBJ1-4, with 7 bases aligning to TRBD1. CDR3 length equals 15 residues. Germline CDR1 reads MNHNS; CDR2 reads SASEGT. Trimming took 5 bases from V and 2 from J; bases not matched to a gene: 5. The CDR3, as DNA: TGTGCCAGCAGTCTGTTGACAGGGACTAATGAAAAACTGTTTTTT. It codes for CASSLLTGTNEKLFF.

The V call is TRBV30, the J call TRBJ2-1; 8 bases match TRBD2. The junction had 2 bases not matched to a gene; V was cut back by 5 bases and J by 5 bases. The germline V gene has CDR1 GTSNPN and CDR2 SVGIG (reference sequence). The CDR3 is 12 residues long. The CDR3 is CAWREGHNEQFF. The CDR3 nucleotides read TGTGCCTGGCGGGAGGGCCACAATGAGCAGTTCTTC.

CDR3 residues: CASSQGLAGAGETQYF. The CDR3, as DNA: TGTGCCAGCAGCCAGGGACTAGCGGGAGCAGGGGAGACCCAGTACTTC. The gene calls are TRBV13 and TRBJ2-5; 14 bases match TRBD2. This CDR3 is 16 amino acids long. Trimming removed 5 bases from V and 5 bases from J; junction bases left unmatched: 7. The germline CDR1 and CDR2 sequences are PRHDT and FYEKMQ (reference sequence).

This clone was found a few times. This chain uses TRBV30 with TRBJ2-1; the D gene is possibly TRBD2 (6 bases). The germline CDR1 and CDR2 sequences are GTSNPN and SVGIG (reference sequence). With 3 bases removed from V and 16 bases from J, the gap between germline ends came to 16 bases. This CDR3 spans 11 amino acids. CDR3 amino acids: CAWRDREWEFF. DNA for the CDR3: TGTGCCTGGAGGGACCGGGAGTGGGAATTCTTC.

The chain employs TRBV11-2 and TRBJ1-1, with D unclear. From germline, CDR1 is SGHAT and CDR2 FQNNGV. Trimming removed 0 bases from V and 6 bases from J, with 14 bases in between. The CDR3 has 15 residues. As DNA, the CDR3 is TGTGCCAGCAGCTTAGATCCGCGGGTTTTGGCTGAAGCTTTCTTT. Translation gives CASSLDPRVLAEAFF. The full variable domain, in which reference TRBV11-2 and TRBJ1-1 provide the parts outside the CDR3, is EAGVAQSPRYKIIEKRQSVAFWCNPISGHATLYWYQQILGQGPKLLIQFQNNGVVDDSQLPKDRFSAERLKGVDSTLKIQPAKLEDSAVYLCASSLDPRVLAEAFFGQGTRLTVV.

The chain uses TRBV30 and TRBJ2-7, with TRBD1 identical over 11 bases. Trimming cost V 3 bases and J 0 bases; bases outside gene matches: 1. Germline assignment: CDR1 GTSNPN and CDR2 SVGIG (reference sequence). The CDR3 extends over 14 amino acids. CDR3 DNA sequence: TGTGCCTGGAGGGGGACAGGGGGCTCCTACGAGCAGTACTTC. It translates to CAWRGTGGSYEQYF.

The gene calls are TRBV5-1 and TRBJ1-1; TRBD1 matches at 7 bases. This CDR3 has 16 amino acids. The V segment lost 0 bases and the J segment 6 bases; nucleotides outside the gene matches: 11. Per the germline V gene, CDR1 is SGHRS and CDR2 is YFSETQ. The CDR3: CASSLAVNRGGSEAFF. The CDR3 nucleotides read TGCGCCAGCAGCTTGGCCGTGAACAGGGGAGGCTCTGAAGCTTTCTTT.

This rearrangement joins TRBV4-1 to TRBJ2-3, with TRBD2 matching 16 bases. Trimming removed 2 bases from V and 6 bases from J; junction bases left unmatched: 5. This CDR3 spans 17 amino acids. CDR1 is MGHRA and CDR2 is YSYEKL in the germline V gene. In DNA, the CDR3 is TGCGCCAGCAGCCAAACGGGACTAGCGGGAGGGAGGGATACGCAGTATTTT. Encoded protein: CASSQTGLAGGRDTQYF.

The gene calls are TRBV5-1 and TRBJ2-1; TRBD2 matches at 11 bases. The CDR3 loop spans 14 amino acids. CDR1 SGHRS and CDR2 YFSETQ come from the germline V gene. The V gene end was trimmed by 5 bases and the J gene end by 7 bases; junction bases not matched to a gene: 5. CDR3 protein: CASSRLAGTNEQFF. The CDR3 DNA sequence: TGCGCCAGCAGTCGACTAGCGGGGACTAATGAGCAGTTCTTC. Supplemented by reference TRBV5-1 and TRBJ2-1, the full variable domain reads KAGVTQTPRYLIKTRGQQVTLSCSPISGHRSVSWYQQTPGQGLQFLFEYFSETQRNKGNFPGRFSGRQFSNSRSEMNVSTLELGDSALYLCASSRLAGTNEQFFGPGTRLTVL.